Listed below are T cell receptor beta chains from one sample, sequenced in a study of metastatic and nonmetastatic thyroid tumors. TCRdb recomputed clones from the PCR reads via MiXCR. The sample records about 30,000 clones, around 25% being singletons. Input material: blood. These receptor sequences come from a female donor with papillary thyroid cancer or a benign thyroid nodule (not recorded which). Some clones in this sample may be carry-over from other donors' samples. Both conserved end residues are part of each CDR3. The D gene is left open where the match is weak. Clone size, where shown, is once, few, many, or a class for clones that have expanded.

V	size	D	J	CDR3	DNA
TRBV6-4	many	.	TRBJ1-5	CASSETGIYGPQHF	TGTGCCAGCAGTGAGACCGGTATATATGGGCCCCAGCATTTT
TRBV20-1	many	.	TRBJ2-3	CSARGDTRTDTQYF	TGCAGTGCTAGGGGGGACACCCGCACAGATACGCAGTATTTT
TRBV11-3	.	.	TRBJ2-1	CASITGAYNEHFF	TGTGCCAGCATCACGGGGGCTTACAATGAGCATTTCTTC
TRBV19	medium-sized	.	TRBJ1-2	CASSKQGGSGYGYTF	TGTGCCAGTAGTAAACAGGGAGGAAGCGGCTATGGCTACACCTTC
TRBV5-5	many	.	TRBJ1-2	CASSWRTALDGYTF	TGTGCCAGCAGCTGGAGGACAGCTTTGGATGGCTACACCTTC
TRBV27	many	.	TRBJ2-6	CASSREAGANVLTF	TGTGCCAGCTCCAGGGAGGCTGGGGCCAACGTCCTGACTTTC
TRBV20-1	.	.	TRBJ1-5	CSARHPISLSNQPQHF	TGCAGTGCTAGACACCCCATCAGTTTAAGCAATCAGCCCCAGCATTTT
TRBV6-2/TRBV6-3	few	TRBD1	TRBJ1-2	CASTRWAGGYGYTF	TGTGCCAGCACTCGGTGGGCAGGGGGCTATGGCTACACCTTC
TRBV10-3	many	.	TRBJ2-1	CAISESGRANAVF	TGTGCCATCAGTGAGTCGGGTAGGGCAAACGCGGTCTTC
TRBV27	many	TRBD1	TRBJ2-6	CASSLFGTASGANVLTF	TGTGCCAGCAGTTTATTTGGGACAGCCTCTGGGGCCAACGTCCTGACTTTC
TRBV19	many	TRBD1	TRBJ2-2	CASIGQGAGELFF	TGTGCCAGTATAGGACAGGGGGCAGGGGAGCTGTTTTTT
TRBV11-1	many	.	TRBJ2-7	CASSFTGTTARGEQYF	TGTGCCAGCAGCTTTACTGGCACGACAGCCCGCGGGGAGCAGTACTTC
TRBV9	many	.	TRBJ2-1	CASSPGIAEQFF	TGTGCCAGCAGCCCTGGGATCGCCGAGCAGTTCTTC
TRBV5-1	medium-sized	.	TRBJ1-2	CASSFSTVRGYTF	TGCGCCAGCAGCTTTTCGACAGTTCGGGGCTACACCTTC
TRBV20-1	.	.	TRBJ2-3	CSARDHRGTDTQYF	TGCAGTGCTAGAGATCACCGGGGAACAGATACGCAGTATTTT
TRBV12-3/TRBV12-4	many	.	TRBJ1-1	CASSFVRAGVNTEAFF	TGTGCCAGCAGTTTTGTTCGGGCAGGGGTTAACACTGAAGCTTTCTTT
TRBV20-1	many	.	TRBJ2-1	CSARTLGLGNEQFF	TGCAGTGCTAGAACCCTAGGCCTCGGGAATGAGCAGTTCTTC
TRBV6-1	many	.	TRBJ2-3	CASSGRDKPDTQYF	TGTGCCAGCAGTGGACGGGACAAACCAGATACGCAGTATTTT
TRBV18	.	.	TRBJ2-5	CASSRRVRESQYF	TGTGCCAGCTCTCGGAGAGTCCGAGAGAGCCAGTACTTC
TRBV7-2	.	.	TRBJ1-5	CASRRGTTNQPQHF	TGTGCCAGCAGACGAGGGACAACCAATCAGCCCCAGCATTTT
TRBV29-1	many	.	TRBJ2-7	CSADPGTSGYEQYF	TGCAGCGCCGACCCCGGGACAAGCGGCTACGAGCAGTACTTC
TRBV20-1	.	.	TRBJ2-6	CSARSGANVLTF	TGCAGTGCCCGATCTGGGGCCAACGTCCTGACTTTC
TRBV11-2	many	.	TRBJ2-1	CASSLGSGFNEQFF	TGTGCCAGCAGCTTAGGTTCGGGTTTCAATGAGCAGTTCTTC
TRBV3-1	many	.	TRBJ2-3	CASSQGPDNTDTQYF	TGTGCCAGCAGCCAAGGGCCGGACAACACAGATACGCAGTATTTT
TRBV12-5	few	.	TRBJ2-5	CASGQGDSCETQYF	TGTGCTAGTGGTCAAGGTGATAGTTGTGAGACCCAGTACTTC
TRBV10-2	many	.	TRBJ2-3	CASSDGTDTQYF	TGCGCCAGCAGTGACGGCACAGATACGCAGTATTTT
TRBV15	many	.	TRBJ1-3	CATSRDSTGSGNTIYF	TGTGCCACCAGCAGAGATAGCACAGGCTCTGGAAACACCATATATTTT
TRBV15	few	.	TRBJ2-1	CATSRKHGNSYNEQFF	TGTGCCACCAGCAGAAAGCATGGGAACTCCTACAATGAGCAGTTCTTC
TRBV29-1	many	.	TRBJ2-7	CSVGGTASYEQYF	TGCAGCGTTGGTGGTACAGCCTCCTACGAGCAGTACTTC
TRBV11-2	many	.	TRBJ1-3	CASSLAGTAGNTIYF	TGTGCCAGCAGCTTAGCAGGAACAGCTGGAAACACCATATATTTT
TRBV29-1	many	.	TRBJ1-2	CSVDASNYGYTF	TGCAGCGTTGACGCATCTAACTATGGCTACACCTTC
TRBV30	.	.	TRBJ1-5	CAWSVLGNQPQNF	TGTGCCTGGAGTGTACTGGGTAATCAGCCCCAGAATTTT
TRBV5-1	many	.	TRBJ1-1	CASSLVVGGRDTEAFF	TGCGCCAGCAGCTTAGTGGTCGGGGGGCGGGACACTGAAGCTTTCTTT
TRBV13	.	TRBD1	TRBJ2-7	CASATGGEGEQYF	TGTGCCAGCGCGACAGGGGGAGAGGGCGAGCAGTACTTC
TRBV20-1	.	.	TRBJ1-6	CSAGPGTDYNSPLHF	TGCAGTGCCGGGCCGGGGACGGACTATAATTCACCCCTCCACTTT
TRBV11-3	many	.	TRBJ1-3	CASSLDRFSSGNTIYF	TGTGCCAGCAGCTTAGATAGGTTTTCTTCTGGAAACACCATATATTTT
TRBV6-2/TRBV6-3	.	.	TRBJ1-2	CASGKEGRGYGYAF	TGTGCCAGCGGAAAAGAGGGCCGGGGCTATGGCTACGCCTTC
TRBV19	.	TRBD1	TRBJ1-1	CARSMGQGNTEAFF	TGTGCCAGGAGTATGGGACAGGGGAACACGGAAGCTTTCTTT
TRBV5-6	.	.	TRBJ2-3	CASILDRSSDTQYF	TGTGCCAGCATCTTGGATCGTAGCTCAGATACGCAGTATTTT
TRBV6-1	few	.	TRBJ1-6	CASRTPPVDSPLHF	TGTGCCAGCAGGACCCCCCCCGTGGATTCACCCCTCCACTTT
TRBV5-1	.	.	TRBJ2-1	CASSGHSLIGRENEQFF	TGCGCCAGCAGCGGCCATTCTCTAATCGGGAGAGAAAATGAGCAGTTCTTC
TRBV6-1	many	TRBD1	TRBJ1-5	CASRSAGGGQPQHF	TGTGCCAGCAGATCGGCAGGGGGCGGCCAGCCCCAGCATTTT
TRBV27	many	.	TRBJ2-1	CASRPGLDNEQFF	TGTGCCAGCAGGCCGGGACTGGATAATGAGCAGTTCTTC
TRBV7-2	.	TRBD1	TRBJ1-4	CASSTRTGSQKLFF	TGTGCCAGTAGCACCCGGACAGGGTCTCAAAAACTGTTTTTT